Listed here are 14 T cell receptor beta chains from one sample, sequenced in a study of T-cell memory formation after mild COVID-19. TCRdb reanalysed the 5' RACE reads using MiXCR and keeps one entry per CDR3 protein. The sample has 65,000 to 90,000 distinct CDR3 sequences, about 13% seen once. The sequenced material came from PBMCs or a T cell subset sorted from them (not recorded which). These receptors all come from a young man who had mild COVID-19 (a few samples of this study predate the infection). Cell type and time point are not known.

The J gene is TRBJ2-3, the V gene TRBV7-9; 8 bases match TRBD1. Per germline, CDR1 SEHNR and CDR2 FQNEAQ (reference sequence). V dropped 8 bases and J dropped 4; count of bases not matched to a gene: 5. The CDR3 has 13 residues. The CDR3 loop reads CASEGQGPDTQYF. The CDR3 coding sequence is TGTGCCAGCGAAGGACAGGGCCCAGATACGCAGTATTTT. The full variable domain, with the rest looked up from reference TRBV7-9 and TRBJ2-3, is DTGVSQNPRHKITKRGQNVTFRCDPISEHNRLYWYRQTLGQGPEFLTYFQNEAQLEKSRLLSDRFSAERPKGSFSTLEIQRTEQGDSAMYLCASEGQGPDTQYFGPGTRLTVL.

V gene TRBV27 combines with J gene TRBJ2-7; 9 nucleotides agree with TRBD1. There are 15 residues in the CDR3. Per germline, CDR1 MNHEY and CDR2 SMNVEV (reference sequence). With 7 bases clipped from V and 5 bases from J, the junction kept 12 bases outside the gene matches. The CDR3 region is CASTLLPGQGNEQYF. In DNA form, the CDR3 reads TGTGCCAGCACCCTCCTCCCTGGACAGGGGAACGAGCAGTACTTC.

The genes are TRBV4-1 and TRBJ2-2; no reliable D call. There are 14 residues in the CDR3. Trimming stripped 4 bases from V and 0 bases from J, with 6 bases between. CDR1 and CDR2 (germline): MGHRA, YSYEKL. The CDR3 DNA follows: TGCGCCAGCAGCCCCGGGTCGAACACCGGGGAGCTGTTTTTT. Protein: CASSPGSNTGELFF.

The sample holds many counts of this clonotype. The rearrangement joins TRBV5-1 to TRBJ2-5, with D uncertain. The CDR3 runs to 13 residues. The ends were cut back, 1 base at V and 4 bases at J, with 8 bases in the middle. Germline V lookup: CDR1 SGHRS, CDR2 YFSETQ. The CDR3 region has the DNA TGCGCCAGCAGCTTGCGGGTCGGAGAGACCCAGTACTTC. It is translated as CASSLRVGETQYF. Using reference TRBV5-1 and TRBJ2-5 for the parts outside the CDR3, the full variable domain is KAGVTQTPRYLIKTRGQQVTLSCSPISGHRSVSWYQQTPGQGLQFLFEYFSETQRNKGNFPGRFSGRQFSNSRSEMNVSTLELGDSALYLCASSLRVGETQYFGPGTRLLVL.

In this sample, this clonotype turned up once. The V call is TRBV7-3, the J call TRBJ2-7; TRBD2 agrees at 8 bases. With V trimmed by 4 bases and J by 6 bases, 5 bases remained unmatched. The CDR3 extends over 13 amino acids. Germline V gives CDR1 SGHTA, CDR2 FQGTGA. The CDR3 nucleotides are TGTGCCAGCAGCTCCACCGGGGGGGCCGAGCAGTACTTC. This encodes CASSSTGGAEQYF.

A few counts support this clonotype. The chain employs TRBV6-6 and TRBJ2-2; 7 positions match TRBD1. V shed 8 bases, J shed 4 bases, and the junction held 10 bases outside the gene matches. The CDR3 contains 15 residues. Germline CDR1 is MNHNY and CDR2 is SVGAGI (reference sequence). This CDR3 reads CASGNTDRATGELFF. The CDR3 DNA is TGTGCCAGCGGTAATACTGACAGGGCCACCGGGGAGCTGTTTTTT.

V usage is TRBV20-1 and J usage is TRBJ2-5; tentative D call: TRBD2 (5 bases). The CDR3 covers 16 residues. The germline V and J ends were trimmed by 2 bases and 5 bases, with 21 bases remaining between them. Germline V gene data show CDR1 as DFQATT and CDR2 as SNEGSKA (reference sequence). The CDR3 bases are TGCAGTGCTAGATCGGAGGCATTACAGTCCGACGAGACCCAGTACTTC. Encoded protein: CSARSEALQSDETQYF.

This chain connects TRBV11-3 to TRBJ2-2; 11 bases are shared with TRBD1. The trim removed 6 bases at V and 3 bases at J, leaving 6 bases unmatched. Per germline, CDR1 SGHNT and CDR2 YENEEA. There are 16 residues in the CDR3. The CDR3, as DNA: TGTGCCAGCAGACATCGGACAGGGGGCGACACCGGGGAGCTGTTTTTT. Residues: CASRHRTGGDTGELFF.

This clonotype appeared a few times. The chain is built from TRBV12-3 or TRBV12-4 and TRBJ2-3; 7 positions agree with TRBD1. This CDR3 is built from 14 residues. The V gene end was trimmed by 6 bases and the J gene end by 1 base; junction bases not matched to a gene: 4. CDR3 sequence (DNA): TGTGCCAGCAGCTCGGACAGGCGCACAGATACGCAGTATTTT. This translates into CASSSDRRTDTQYF.

The chain employs TRBV6-2 or TRBV6-3 and TRBJ1-5; D may be TRBD1 (5 bases). The CDR3 sequence is 14 residues long. Trimming removed 6 bases at V and 8 bases at J, with 17 bases between. Germline V CDR1 and CDR2: MNHEY, SVGEGT. CDR3: CASSPQGSIEPQHF. In DNA form, the CDR3 reads TGTGCCAGCAGCCCCCAGGGTTCGATTGAGCCCCAGCATTTT.

This clonotype has a handful of counts. J is TRBJ2-5 and V is TRBV19; D perhaps matches TRBD2 (5 bases). Deletions cut 7 bases from V and 5 bases from J, with 23 bases between. Per germline, CDR1 LNHDA and CDR2 SQIVND (reference sequence). The CDR3 covers 16 residues. The chain's CDR3 is CASTPHQDLVLETQYF. Here the CDR3 DNA reads TGTGCCAGTACCCCCCACCAGGACTTAGTATTGGAGACCCAGTACTTC.

The gene calls are TRBV5-5 and TRBJ2-1; no definite D call. Trimming pared 4 bases from V and 4 bases from J, leaving 3 bases between. Germline-derived CDR1 and CDR2 are SGHKS and YYEKEE (reference sequence). The CDR3 contains 11 residues. CDR3 bases: TGTGCCAGCAGCAAATACAATGAGCAGTTCTTC. It encodes CASSKYNEQFF.

In its sample, this clonotype was seen a few times. This chain uses TRBV6-5 with TRBJ2-5; D could derive from TRBD1 or TRBD2 (6 bases each). The CDR3 spans 13 residues. V gave up 7 bases and J gave up 5 bases, with 14 bases separating them. Germline V gene data show CDR1 as MNHEY and CDR2 as SVGAGI. CDR3: CASNPGALETQYF. CDR3 nucleotides: TGTGCCAGCAATCCGGGGGCACTGGAGACCCAGTACTTC.

This clonotype turned up a few times. This chain links TRBV7-6 with TRBJ1-6, with D uncertain. Germline CDR1 is SGHVS and CDR2 is FNYEAQ. V lost 4 bases to trimming and J lost 7 bases, with 5 bases between them. The length of the CDR3 is 12 residues. CDR3 in amino acids: CASSSANSPLHF. In DNA, the CDR3 is TGTGCCAGCAGCTCAGCCAATTCACCCCTCCACTTT.